This TCR beta chain was identified in a study of control samples from healthy donors and cancer patients (dated by TCRdb to 2020 to 2022). The germline V gene encodes CDR1 ENHRY and CDR2 SYGVKD. Its CDR3 holds 14 amino acids, cysteine through phenylalanine. Only the CDR3 part of the read is kept: 42 bases, read in frame from the first base. Trimming at the junction amounts to 3 bases on V and 0 bases on J, and the germline ends lie 8 bases apart. To prepare the library, the immunoSEQ multiplex PCR assay was applied. TCRdb re-hosts the immuneACCESS table, in-frame sequences only. Its copies lack some clones; in the studies checked, an unresolved V gene accounts for under half of them, and the cause for the rest is not known. This sample is represented by roughly 6,900 clones; under 90% of them were singletons. Around 28% of the sample rests with the top ten. Of note for this clone: Its antigen remains undetermined. No much larger clone is present one base from it, and per-base qualities are unavailable.

The sample was PBMCs. The clonotype originates from a man between 65 and 85 years old with lung cancer. Here the chain combines TRBV10-3 and TRBJ1-2; the D gene lacks a confident call. The CDR3 reads CAISDSLANYGYTF. The nucleotide sequence reads as follows: TGTGCCATCAGTGATAGTTTAGCTAACTATGGCTACACCTTC.